Sequencing of this T cell receptor beta chain was carried out in a study of vaccination and CD4 T cells after COVID-19. Overall study: The makeup of the convalescents was six males and four females, two of them Hispanic.

The study sequenced cultured CD4+ T cell DNA using the Oncomine TCR Beta short-read assay. It was from cultured CD4+ T cells that genomic DNA was extracted. Via MiXCR, TCRdb re-called the PCR reads, giving one row per CDR3 protein. The sample comprises more than 9,000 distinct CDR3 sequences, more than 40% of which are singletons, and around 13% rests with the top ten. Concerning this clonotype itself: Antigen unknown.

This sample's treatment: approximately 9-day PBMC culture with coronavirus spike peptide pools or control peptides (ViraFEST assay). ViraFEST expanded antigen-specific T cells with peptide pools, then sequenced TCRs. Sequences were obtained from CD4+ T cells from blood, cultured in vitro. This sequence originates from a human donor who had recovered from COVID-19.

The CDR3 coding sequence is TGCGCCAGCAGCCAAGATATTCGACCCATAGGCACCTACGAGCAGTACTTC. Translating gives CASSQDIRPIGTYEQYF. The chain links TRBV4-1 to TRBJ2-7, with no clear D. CDR3 size: 17 residues. Germline CDR1 and CDR2: MGHRA and YSYEKL. Trimming removed 0 bases at V and 2 bases at J, with 17 bases between.